The clone carrying this TCR beta chain appeared a single time. Its antigen remains unknown. This table comes from immunoSEQ multiplex PCR, and its TCRdb copy is limited to in-frame clones, with some not included. Found here are around 57,000 clones, 70% to 90% of them singletons; the top ten hold 1.9%. The CDR3 is 18 residues long. The trim removed 0 bases at V and 5 bases at J, leaving 14 bases unmatched. Germline CDR1 SGHDT, CDR2 YYEEEE. The sample's time point: week 11, during vaccination. Alongside topical imiquimod, each dose of vaccine comprised 300 ug of mutant IDH1 20-mer peptide. The data derive from a study of a mutant IDH1 vaccine in newly diagnosed glioma. Overall study context: Patients had eight vaccinations, in weeks 1, 3, 5, 7, 11, 15, 19 and 23. Before enrollment, patients got radiotherapy alone, temozolomide alone, or mostly the combination.

This specimen was PBMCs, taken from a glioma patient whose treatment included an IDH1 peptide vaccine. The rearrangement uses TRBV5-6 and TRBJ2-3; 8 nucleotides align to TRBD2. The TCR comes from a man between 40 and 49 years old with glioma. CDR3 loop: CASSLGPPGLGVRDTQYF. The CDR3 nucleotides read TGTGCCAGCAGCTTGGGCCCCCCGGGACTAGGTGTACGAGATACGCAGTATTTT.